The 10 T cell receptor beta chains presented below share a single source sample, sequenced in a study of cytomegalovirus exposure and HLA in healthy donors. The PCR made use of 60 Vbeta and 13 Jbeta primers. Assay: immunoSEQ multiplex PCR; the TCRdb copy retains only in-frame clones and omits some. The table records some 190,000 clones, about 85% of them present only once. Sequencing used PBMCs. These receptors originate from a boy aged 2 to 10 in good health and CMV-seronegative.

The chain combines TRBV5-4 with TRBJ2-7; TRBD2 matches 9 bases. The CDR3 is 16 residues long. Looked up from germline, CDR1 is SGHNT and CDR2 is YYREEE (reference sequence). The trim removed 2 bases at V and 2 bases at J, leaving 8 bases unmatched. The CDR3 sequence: CASSFRAGGVPYEQYF. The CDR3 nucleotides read TGTGCCAGCAGCTTTCGTGCGGGAGGGGTCCCCTACGAGCAGTACTTC.

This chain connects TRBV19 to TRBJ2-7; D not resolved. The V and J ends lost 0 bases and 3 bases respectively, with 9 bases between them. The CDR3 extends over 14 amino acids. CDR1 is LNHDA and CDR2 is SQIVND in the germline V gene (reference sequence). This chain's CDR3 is CASSIDYPLYEQYF. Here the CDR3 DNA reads TGTGCCAGTAGTATAGACTACCCCCTCTACGAGCAGTACTTC.

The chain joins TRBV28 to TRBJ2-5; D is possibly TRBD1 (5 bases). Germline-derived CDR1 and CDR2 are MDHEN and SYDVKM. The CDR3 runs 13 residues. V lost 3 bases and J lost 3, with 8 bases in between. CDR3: CASSLWGKETQYF. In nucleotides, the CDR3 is TGTGCCAGCAGTTTGTGGGGCAAAGAGACCCAGTACTTC. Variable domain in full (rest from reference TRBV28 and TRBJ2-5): DVKVTQSSRYLVKRTGEKVFLECVQDMDHENMFWYRQDPGLGLRLIYFSYDVKMKEKGDIPEGYSVSREKKERFSLILESASTNQTSMYLCASSLWGKETQYFGPGTRLLVL.

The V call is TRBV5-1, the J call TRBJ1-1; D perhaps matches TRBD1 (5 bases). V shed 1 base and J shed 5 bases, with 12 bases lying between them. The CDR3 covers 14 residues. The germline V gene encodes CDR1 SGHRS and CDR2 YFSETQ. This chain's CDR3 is CASSLSGGRTEAFF. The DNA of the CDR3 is TGCGCCAGCAGCTTGTCCGGGGGGAGGACTGAAGCTTTCTTT. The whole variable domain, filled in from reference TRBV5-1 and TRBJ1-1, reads KAGVTQTPRYLIKTRGQQVTLSCSPISGHRSVSWYQQTPGQGLQFLFEYFSETQRNKGNFPGRFSGRQFSNSRSEMNVSTLELGDSALYLCASSLSGGRTEAFFGQGTRLTVV.

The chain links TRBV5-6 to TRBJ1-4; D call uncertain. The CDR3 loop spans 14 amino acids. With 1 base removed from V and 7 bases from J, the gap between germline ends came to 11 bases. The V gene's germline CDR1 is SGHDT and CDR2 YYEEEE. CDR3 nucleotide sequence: TGTGCCAGCAGCTTGTGGCAGGCGCGTGAAAAACTGTTTTTT. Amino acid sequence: CASSLWQAREKLFF.

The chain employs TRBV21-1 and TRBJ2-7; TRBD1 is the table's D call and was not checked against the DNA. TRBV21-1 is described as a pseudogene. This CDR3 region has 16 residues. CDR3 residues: CASRISVRGHFDEQYV. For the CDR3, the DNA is TGTGCCAGCAGGATTAGCGTCAGGGGACATTTTGACGAGCAGTACGTC.

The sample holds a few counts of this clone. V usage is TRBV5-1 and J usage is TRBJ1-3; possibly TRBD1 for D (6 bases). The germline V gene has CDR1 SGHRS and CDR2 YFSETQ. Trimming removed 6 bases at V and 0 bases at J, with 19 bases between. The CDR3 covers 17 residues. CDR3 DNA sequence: TGCGCCAGCACCTATGGGGGGGCGACCCTCTCTGGAAACACCATATATTTT. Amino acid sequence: CASTYGGATLSGNTIYF.

CDR3 nucleotide sequence: TGTGCCAGCAGATCCAGGCTATTTAAGGATCAGCCCCAGCATTTT. Protein: CASRSRLFKDQPQHF. This chain links TRBV6-5 with TRBJ1-5; D call uncertain. The ends were cut back, 6 bases at V and 5 bases at J, with 17 bases in the middle. The CDR3 consists of 15 residues. In germline, CDR1 is MNHEY, CDR2 SVGAGI.

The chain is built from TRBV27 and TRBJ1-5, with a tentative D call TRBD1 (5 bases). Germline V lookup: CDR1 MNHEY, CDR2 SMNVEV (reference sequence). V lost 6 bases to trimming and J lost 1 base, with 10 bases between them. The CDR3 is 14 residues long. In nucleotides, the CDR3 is TGTGCCAGCAGATCGGGGGAAAGCAATCAGCCCCAGCATTTT. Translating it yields CASRSGESNQPQHF.

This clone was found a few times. CDR3 amino acids: CASSLSKSGGKETQYF. The CDR3 nucleotides read TGTGCCAGCAGCTTAAGTAAGAGCGGGGGTAAGGAGACCCAGTACTTC. The J gene is TRBJ2-5, the V gene TRBV7-6; 8 bases map to TRBD2. Germline V gene lookup returns CDR1 SGHVS and CDR2 FNYEAQ. The CDR3 sequence is 16 residues long. With 2 bases clipped from V and 5 bases from J, the junction kept 10 bases outside the gene matches.